Shown below are 10 T cell receptor beta chains from a single sample sequenced in a study of T cells in Graves' hyperthyroidism and ophthalmopathy. Regions amplified from RNA transcripts were the TCR beta CDR3 regions. Carried out on the TCR CDR3, a first-round RT-PCR used the HTBI primer set. TCRdb re-derived calls from the multiplex PCR reads in MiXCR, one entry per CDR3 protein. The sample yields over 250,000 distinct CDR3 sequences, approximately 17% seen once. The specimen was blood. Every receptor here comes from a woman aged 55-75 years with Graves' ophthalmopathy.

V usage is TRBV9 and J usage is TRBJ2-1; D possibly corresponds to TRBD2 (5 bases). Trimming cost V 0 bases and J 9 bases, with 19 bases left between them. Germline CDR1 and CDR2: SGDLS and YYNGEE. The CDR3 runs to 16 residues. CDR3 sequence (DNA): TGTGCCAGCAGCGTAGGTCGGGAATTGGCGTACGGTGAGCAGTTCTTC. As protein: CASSVGRELAYGEQFF.

There are many counts of this clonotype. The V and J genes are TRBV20-1 and TRBJ1-2; 9 bases match TRBD1. Germline CDR1 and CDR2: DFQATT and SNEGSKA (reference sequence). Trimming cost V 0 bases and J 5 bases; bases outside gene matches: 10. This CDR3 is built from 16 residues. The CDR3 DNA is TGCAGTGCTAGAGAGGGACAGGGTACGAGGTCGTATGGCTACACCTTC. Protein sequence: CSAREGQGTRSYGYTF.

This clonotype has ten or more counts. The V and J genes are TRBV3-1 and TRBJ1-6; 9 positions match TRBD1. Germline-derived CDR1 and CDR2 are LGHDT and YNNKEL (reference sequence). The CDR3 covers 15 residues. The J segment lost 10 bases and the V segment lost 1 base, leaving 5 bases of the junction unmatched. CDR3: CASSQAGTGKSPLHF. The CDR3 DNA is TGTGCCAGCAGCCAAGCCGGGACAGGGAAGTCACCCCTCCACTTT. The full variable domain, with the rest looked up from reference TRBV3-1 and TRBJ1-6, is DTAVSQTPKYLVTQMGNDKSIKCEQNLGHDTMYWYKQDSKKFLKIMFSYNNKELIINETVPNRFSPKSPDKAHLNLHINSLELGDSAVYFCASSQAGTGKSPLHFGNGTRLTVT.

This clonotype was seen ten or more times. The chain has TRBV12-3 or TRBV12-4 and TRBJ2-3; 10 positions agree with TRBD2. The CDR3 sequence is 15 residues long. The J segment lost 4 bases and the V segment lost 3 bases, leaving 4 bases of the junction unmatched. CDR3 bases: TGTGCCAGCAGTTTGGGAGCGGGAGGGGCAGATACGCAGTATTTT. Encoded protein: CASSLGAGGADTQYF.

The sample holds a few counts of this clonotype. Here the CDR3 reads CASSQDHTTLTDTQYF. For the CDR3, the DNA is TGTGCCAGCAGCCAAGATCACACAACGCTTACAGATACGCAGTATTTT. The V and J genes are TRBV14 and TRBJ2-3; D gene ambiguous. Germline V CDR1 and CDR2: SGHDN, FVKESK. The CDR3 has 16 amino acids. V shed 0 bases and J shed 3 bases, with 13 bases lying between them.

In its sample, this clonotype was seen a few times. The gene calls are TRBV20-1 and TRBJ1-2; a weak D match, TRBD1 (6 bases). Germline-derived CDR1 and CDR2 are DFQATT and SNEGSKA (reference sequence). Deletions cut 2 bases from V and 5 bases from J, with 27 bases between. The CDR3 is 18 amino acids. CDR3 sequence: CSARSEMGQKSAFYGYTF. DNA of the CDR3: TGCAGTGCTAGATCGGAAATGGGACAAAAGAGCGCTTTTTATGGCTACACCTTC.

This clonotype was seen many times. The chain uses TRBV18 and TRBJ1-1; D is unresolved. V gave up 5 bases and J gave up 0 bases, with 13 bases separating them. This CDR3 region has 15 residues. CDR1 and CDR2 (germline): KGHSH, LQKENI. CDR3 residues: CASSTEVFMNTEAFF. In nucleotides, the CDR3 is TGTGCCAGCTCAACCGAGGTTTTCATGAACACTGAAGCTTTCTTT. Based on the CDR3 plus reference TRBV18 and TRBJ1-1, the full variable domain is NAGVMQNPRHLVRRRGQEARLRCSPMKGHSHVYWYRQLPEEGLKFMVYLQKENIIDESGMPKERFSAEFPKEGPSILRIQQVVRGDSAAYFCASSTEVFMNTEAFFGQGTRLTVV.

In its sample, this clonotype was seen many times. The rearrangement uses TRBV28 and TRBJ1-3, with D possibly TRBD1 on 5 matching bases. V was trimmed by 6 bases and J by 3 bases, leaving 15 bases between them. Germline CDR1 reads MDHEN; CDR2 reads SYDVKM. The CDR3 sequence is 15 residues long. The DNA of the CDR3 is TGTGCCAGCAGGCCCCCCGGGGCGGGTGGAAACACCATATATTTT. This codes for CASRPPGAGGNTIYF.

This clonotype was recorded a few times. One end of the junction fails to match germline, which may point to a read error. The chain uses TRBV5-1 and TRBJ2-7; D possibly corresponds to TRBD1 (6 bases). Germline CDR1 is SGHRS and CDR2 is YFSETQ. There are 14 residues in the CDR3. CDR3 DNA: TGTGCCAGCAGCGGAGGAACAGGGCACCACGAGCAGTACTTC. This translates into CASSGGTGHHEQYF.

This chain uses TRBV7-2 with TRBJ2-5; 10 positions match TRBD2. The CDR3 contains 16 residues. V gave up 5 bases and J gave up 4 bases; unmatched junction bases: 10. In germline, CDR1 is SGHTA, CDR2 FQGNSA. The CDR3 DNA is TGTGCCAGCAGCCCTCGTGGAAGCGGGAGGGGAGAGACCCAGTACTTC. This encodes CASSPRGSGRGETQYF.